This passage covers 17 T cell receptor beta chains from one sample sequenced in a study of cytomegalovirus exposure and HLA in healthy donors. PCR used 60 Vbeta primers and 13 Jbeta primers. TCRdb's copy holds only in-frame clones and misses some; the assay was immunoSEQ multiplex PCR. This sample has around 200,000 clones, with 75% to 85% found just once. Sequencing used PBMCs. The receptors were sampled from a woman aged 50 to 65 in good health and CMV-seronegative.

The chain links TRBV7-3 to TRBJ2-1; D is perhaps TRBD1 (6 bases). Trimming stripped 3 bases from V and 9 bases from J, with 12 bases between. The CDR3 spans 13 residues. The germline gives CDR1 SGHTA, CDR2 FQGTGA. CDR3 sequence (DNA): TGTGCCAGCAGCTTGACGCAGGGGAGTGAGCAGTTCTTC. It encodes CASSLTQGSEQFF.

This chain links TRBV18 with TRBJ2-7; possibly TRBD1 for D (5 bases). V shed 1 base and J shed 5 bases, with 18 bases lying between them. The CDR3 sequence is 16 residues long. Germline-derived CDR1 and CDR2 are KGHSH and LQKENI. CDR3 amino acids: CASSPLPTVLGNEQYF. CDR3 DNA: TGTGCCAGCTCACCACTACCGACAGTGCTCGGTAACGAGCAGTACTTC.

This clone was counted once. This CDR3 reads CASSFQAVNTEAFF. CDR3 sequence (DNA): TGTGCCAGCAGTTTTCAAGCTGTGAACACTGAAGCTTTCTTT. The chain has TRBV28 and TRBJ1-1, with D uncertain. Trimming removed 3 bases from V and 0 bases from J, with 8 bases in between. Germline CDR1 and CDR2: MDHEN and SYDVKM. The CDR3 loop spans 14 amino acids. Using reference TRBV28 and TRBJ1-1 for the parts outside the CDR3, the full variable domain is DVKVTQSSRYLVKRTGEKVFLECVQDMDHENMFWYRQDPGLGLRLIYFSYDVKMKEKGDIPEGYSVSREKKERFSLILESASTNQTSMYLCASSFQAVNTEAFFGQGTRLTVV.

The V and J genes are TRBV7-9 and TRBJ2-5; D is possibly TRBD2 (6 bases). The CDR3 consists of 15 residues. Deletions cut 4 bases from V and 1 base from J, with 13 bases between. Germline V CDR1 and CDR2: SEHNR, FQNEAQ (reference sequence). The CDR3 DNA follows: TGTGCCAGCAGCTCGACTAGACGATCCCAAGAGACCCAGTACTTC. Residues: CASSSTRRSQETQYF. The full variable domain, with the rest looked up from reference TRBV7-9 and TRBJ2-5, is DTGVSQNPRHKITKRGQNVTFRCDPISEHNRLYWYRQTLGQGPEFLTYFQNEAQLEKSRLLSDRFSAERPKGSFSTLEIQRTEQGDSAMYLCASSSTRRSQETQYFGPGTRLLVL.

This sequence joins TRBV5-4 and TRBJ1-4, with a weak D call TRBD1 (5 bases). Trimming took 2 bases from V and 4 from J, leaving 12 bases between them. The CDR3 has 15 amino acids. Germline V lookup: CDR1 SGHNT, CDR2 YYREEE (reference sequence). This CDR3 is CASSLPGDLNEKLFF. CDR3 DNA: TGTGCCAGCAGCTTACCGGGGGACCTTAATGAAAAACTGTTTTTT.

This chain connects TRBV11-2 to TRBJ2-1; TRBD2 aligns across 8 bases. The CDR3 runs to 15 residues. V dropped 2 bases and J dropped 6; count of bases not matched to a gene: 6. From germline, CDR1 is SGHAT and CDR2 FQNNGV. CDR3 in amino acids: CASSLQAGVSNEQFF. In DNA, the CDR3 is TGTGCCAGCAGCTTACAAGCGGGAGTGTCCAATGAGCAGTTCTTC.

This chain links TRBV27 with TRBJ2-3, with 10 bases matching TRBD1. The CDR3 length is 16 residues. Germline V CDR1 and CDR2: MNHEY, SMNVEV (reference sequence). Unmatched junction bases numbered 3, after V lost 1 base and J lost 2 bases. For the CDR3, the DNA is TGTGCCAGCAGTTTATTTGGGACAGGGGACACAGATACGCAGTATTTT. The encoded protein is CASSLFGTGDTDTQYF.

The CDR3 region is CASRNRVLYEQYF. The CDR3 DNA reads as TGTGCCAGCAGGAACCGGGTCCTATACGAGCAGTACTTC. V is TRBV27 and J is TRBJ2-7, with D unresolved. Germline CDR1 is MNHEY and CDR2 is SMNVEV (reference sequence). The V end lost 6 bases, the J end lost 4 bases, and 13 bases lay between the germline ends. The CDR3 consists of 13 residues.

This sequence joins TRBV4-2 and TRBJ1-5; possible D gene TRBD1, 6 bases. Per the germline V gene, CDR1 is LGHNA and CDR2 is YNFKEQ. V dropped 0 bases and J dropped 11 bases, with 17 bases sitting between them. The CDR3 contains 15 residues. This CDR3 reads CASSQDRGGRWSQHF. CDR3 nucleotides: TGTGCCAGCAGCCAAGATCGGGGGGGCCGGTGGTCCCAGCATTTT.

This chain uses TRBV27 with TRBJ1-4; the D is unclear. Trimming cost V 4 bases and J 8 bases, with 8 bases left between them. CDR3 length: 12 amino acids. The germline gives CDR1 MNHEY, CDR2 SMNVEV (reference sequence). The CDR3 nucleotides read TGTGCCAGCAGTTCCCCTCAGGAAAAACTGTTTTTT. This encodes CASSSPQEKLFF.

V usage is TRBV19 and J usage is TRBJ2-2, with 11 bases that match TRBD2. The V and J ends lost 11 bases and 5 bases, in that order; junction bases with no gene match: 4. This CDR3 contains 13 residues. The germline CDR1 and CDR2 sequences are LNHDA and SQIVND (reference sequence). CDR3 sequence: CAVTSGRTGELFF. The CDR3 nucleotides are TGTGCCGTTACTAGCGGGAGAACCGGGGAGCTGTTTTTT.

The chain recombines TRBV28 with TRBJ2-1; TRBD2 aligns across 7 bases. With 5 bases clipped from V and 9 bases from J, the junction kept 10 bases outside the gene matches. The CDR3 covers 14 residues. Germline CDR1 and CDR2: MDHEN and SYDVKM. In DNA form, the CDR3 reads TGTGCCAGCAGTAGGCTAGCGGTTTCGGCTGAGCAGTTCTTC. It translates to CASSRLAVSAEQFF.

The chain uses TRBV27 and TRBJ1-5, with D maybe TRBD1 (6 bases). The CDR3 totals 14 residues. Germline CDR1 is MNHEY and CDR2 is SMNVEV (reference sequence). Trimming stripped 5 bases from V and 3 bases from J, with 11 bases between. As DNA, the CDR3 is TGTGCCAGCAGTATCACAGGGACCAATCAGCCCCAGCATTTT. This codes for CASSITGTNQPQHF.

The chain has TRBV7-9 and TRBJ2-1; TRBD2 matches at 14 bases. This CDR3 region has 16 residues. Germline V gives CDR1 SEHNR, CDR2 FQNEAQ (reference sequence). J was trimmed by 8 bases and V by 2 bases; bases with no gene match: 5. In DNA, the CDR3 is TGTGCCAGCAGCTTAACAGGACTAGCGGGAGGCGATGAGCAGTTCTTC. Its translation is CASSLTGLAGGDEQFF.

This chain uses TRBV5-1 with TRBJ2-5; D not resolved. V was trimmed by 0 bases and J by 2 bases, leaving 11 bases between them. CDR1 SGHRS and CDR2 YFSETQ come from the germline V gene. The CDR3 has 15 residues. DNA of the CDR3: TGCGCCAGCAGCTTGGCCCTAGTTGTTCAAGAGACCCAGTACTTC. This gives the protein CASSLALVVQETQYF.

The chain links TRBV18 to TRBJ1-5, with 7 nucleotides matching TRBD1. The CDR3 is 19 residues long. Germline V gene lookup returns CDR1 KGHSH and CDR2 LQKENI. V trimming: 1 base; J trimming: 0 bases; junction bases outside the gene matches: 12. Here the CDR3 reads CASSPRGTGDPNSNQPQHF. CDR3 DNA: TGTGCCAGCTCACCACGTGGTACAGGGGACCCTAATAGCAATCAGCCCCAGCATTTT.

CDR3 DNA sequence: TGCAGCGTTGAGGGGGACAGGTTAACAGATACGCAGTATTTT. The encoded protein is CSVEGDRLTDTQYF. The chain is built from TRBV29-1 and TRBJ2-3, with 8 bases lining up with TRBD1. The CDR3 totals 14 residues. The germline CDR1 and CDR2 sequences are SQVTM and ANQGSEA. V was pared by 3 bases and J by 3 bases, with 5 bases of the junction left unmatched.